The 31 T cell receptor beta chains below all came from one sample that was sequenced in a study of cytomegalovirus exposure and HLA in healthy donors. The study ran its PCR with 60 Vbeta and 13 Jbeta primers. This table comes from immunoSEQ multiplex PCR, and its TCRdb copy is limited to in-frame clones, with some not included. The table shows roughly 200,000 clones, with approximately 80% occurring only once. Sequencing was done on a sample of PBMCs. These receptors came from a woman between 45 and 60 years old in good health and CMV-seronegative.

This chain joins TRBV4-3 and TRBJ1-2; D ambiguous. CDR1 is LGHNA, CDR2 YSLEER, per germline. The V end lost 2 bases, the J end lost 3 bases, and 10 bases lay between the germline ends. The CDR3 totals 14 residues. CDR3 protein: CASSQNSGDYGYTF. The CDR3 coding sequence is TGCGCCAGCAGCCAAAACAGCGGAGACTATGGCTACACCTTC.

This clone was seen only a few times. This rearrangement joins TRBV7-8 to TRBJ2-3; weak D call: TRBD2 (7 bases). V was pared by 5 bases and J by 5 bases, with 26 bases between. CDR1 and CDR2 (germline): SGHVS, FQNEAQ. This CDR3 spans 18 amino acids. The CDR3 here is CASSPTFGGGPRGDTQYF. Here the CDR3 DNA reads TGTGCCAGCAGCCCCACTTTTGGGGGAGGGCCCAGGGGAGATACGCAGTATTTT. The full variable domain, rest sourced from reference TRBV7-8 and TRBJ2-3, is GAGVSQSPRYKVAKRGQDVALRCDPISGHVSLFWYQQALGQGPEFLTYFQNEAQLDKSGLPSDRFFAERPEGSVSTLKIQRTQQEDSAVYLCASSPTFGGGPRGDTQYFGPGTRLTVL.

The V and J genes are TRBV5-1 and TRBJ2-1, with a possible D match to TRBD2 (7 bases). Trimming removed 4 bases from V and 8 bases from J, with 28 bases in between. There are 18 residues in the CDR3. Germline CDR1 SGHRS, CDR2 YFSETQ. The CDR3 nucleotides read TGCGCCAGCAGCCCCAGTCAGGTGGGCGGGGGCGTGGTCGATGAGCAGTTCTTC. Protein: CASSPSQVGGGVVDEQFF.

This chain joins TRBV27 and TRBJ2-3, with D tentatively TRBD2 (7 bases). V was cut by 4 bases and J by 8 bases, with 13 bases left in between. The CDR3 is 13 amino acids. Germline V CDR1 and CDR2: MNHEY, SMNVEV (reference sequence). Here the CDR3 DNA reads TGTGCCAGCAGTTCCCCGGGGGGCGGTACGCAGTATTTT. Protein product: CASSSPGGGTQYF.

The chain couples TRBV27 to TRBJ1-6; 8 bases are shared with TRBD1. The CDR3 has 16 amino acids. The germline gives CDR1 MNHEY, CDR2 SMNVEV (reference sequence). Trimming took 1 base from V and 7 from J; bases not matched to a gene: 6. As DNA, the CDR3 is TGTGCCAGCAGTTTATTGGCCGGGACAGGAAATTCACCCCTCCACTTT. It codes for CASSLLAGTGNSPLHF.

A single count supports this clone. The rearrangement links TRBV6-1 to TRBJ1-2; TRBD1 aligns across 10 bases. From germline, CDR1 is MNHNS and CDR2 SASEGT. CDR3 size: 15 residues. V lost 6 bases, J lost 6 bases, and 10 bases stayed unmatched. CDR3 coding DNA: TGTGCCAGCAGGTCTGGGGGACAGGGGAGGGATGGCTACACCTTC. Residues: CASRSGGQGRDGYTF.

The genes are TRBV28 and TRBJ2-7; 10 bases are shared with TRBD1. This CDR3 region has 13 residues. Germline CDR1 MDHEN, CDR2 SYDVKM. The V gene end was trimmed by 4 bases and the J gene end by 6 bases; junction bases not matched to a gene: 3. CDR3 amino acids: CASSWDRGLEQYF. The CDR3 DNA is TGTGCCAGCAGTTGGGACAGGGGTCTCGAGCAGTACTTC.

This chain uses TRBV19 with TRBJ2-1; D is possibly TRBD1 (6 bases). Trimming took 6 bases from V and 0 from J, leaving 24 bases between them. The CDR3 extends over 19 amino acids. Looked up from germline, CDR1 is LNHDA and CDR2 is SQIVND (reference sequence). The CDR3 loop reads CASSPRGLASQSSYNEQFF. The CDR3 region has the DNA TGTGCCAGTAGCCCCAGGGGCTTGGCGTCCCAAAGCTCCTACAATGAGCAGTTCTTC.

The chain joins TRBV28 to TRBJ1-2; 7 bases fit TRBD1. The junction had 16 bases not matched to a gene; V was cut back by 5 bases and J by 7 bases. The V gene's germline CDR1 is MDHEN and CDR2 SYDVKM. This CDR3 spans 16 amino acids. This CDR3 is CASSHLDREVPSGYTF. The CDR3 nucleotides are TGTGCCAGCAGTCACCTCGACAGGGAAGTCCCATCTGGCTACACCTTC.

The chain carries TRBV5-1 and TRBJ2-3; 10 nucleotides align to TRBD1. The CDR3 spans 14 residues. Germline V lookup: CDR1 SGHRS, CDR2 YFSETQ. V lost 2 bases to trimming and J lost 6 bases; unmatched junction nucleotides: 3. The CDR3 sequence is CASSFGQGGDTQYF. DNA of the CDR3: TGCGCCAGCAGCTTTGGACAGGGGGGGGATACGCAGTATTTT. The complete variable domain, with remaining parts taken from reference TRBV5-1 and TRBJ2-3, reads KAGVTQTPRYLIKTRGQQVTLSCSPISGHRSVSWYQQTPGQGLQFLFEYFSETQRNKGNFPGRFSGRQFSNSRSEMNVSTLELGDSALYLCASSFGQGGDTQYFGPGTRLTVL.

The rearrangement uses TRBV23-1 and TRBJ1-3, with TRBD1 matching over 9 bases. TRBV23-1 is placed among ORFs of uncertain function. This CDR3 is built from 17 residues. The ends lost 7 bases at V and 4 bases at J; junction bases unmatched: 14. The chain's CDR3 is CASTGTGWHAPGNTIYF. The CDR3 region has the DNA TGCGCCAGCACCGGGACAGGGTGGCATGCCCCCGGAAACACCATATATTTT.

V is TRBV10-3 and J is TRBJ2-1; 9 bases are shared with TRBD2. There are 14 residues in the CDR3. The germline gives CDR1 ENHRY, CDR2 SYGVKD. After removal of 6 bases from V and 5 bases from J, the junction contained 5 bases not matched to a gene. This chain's CDR3 is CAISRLAENNEQFF. The CDR3 nucleotides are TGTGCCATCAGCCGACTAGCGGAGAACAATGAGCAGTTCTTC.

The CDR3 protein is CASSPRDRESEKLFF. CDR3 bases: TGCGCCAGCAGCCCCCGGGACAGAGAGAGTGAAAAACTGTTTTTT. V usage is TRBV5-1 and J usage is TRBJ1-4, with 7 bases identical to TRBD1. The germline V gene has CDR1 SGHRS and CDR2 YFSETQ. V shed 4 bases, J shed 7 bases, and the junction held 10 bases outside the gene matches. This CDR3 comprises 15 residues. The whole variable domain, remainder taken from reference TRBV5-1 and TRBJ1-4, is KAGVTQTPRYLIKTRGQQVTLSCSPISGHRSVSWYQQTPGQGLQFLFEYFSETQRNKGNFPGRFSGRQFSNSRSEMNVSTLELGDSALYLCASSPRDRESEKLFFGSGTQLSVL.

The rearrangement links TRBV5-6 to TRBJ1-1; no definite D call. Between the trimmed V and J ends, which lost 0 bases and 1 base, there was a span of 7 bases. The CDR3 has 14 amino acids. Germline CDR1 and CDR2: SGHDT and YYEEEE. CDR3 region: CASSLVTENTEAFF. The CDR3 region has the DNA TGTGCCAGCAGCTTGGTCACAGAGAACACTGAAGCTTTCTTT. The variable domain in full, with the rest retrieved from reference TRBV5-6 and TRBJ1-1, is DAGVTQSPTHLIKTRGQQVTLRCSPKSGHDTVSWYQQALGQGPQFIFQYYEEEERQRGNFPDRFSGHQFPNYSSELNVNALLLGDSALYLCASSLVTENTEAFFGQGTRLTVV.

This chain joins TRBV27 and TRBJ1-1; 7 bases line up with TRBD1. The germline gives CDR1 MNHEY, CDR2 SMNVEV (reference sequence). The trim removed 6 bases at V and 5 bases at J, leaving 9 bases unmatched. This CDR3 contains 14 residues. CDR3 coding DNA: TGTGCCAGCAGGGATCAGACAGGGCGAACTGAAGCTTTCTTT. It specifies CASRDQTGRTEAFF.

The rearrangement joins TRBV5-4 to TRBJ1-2; weak D call: TRBD1 (5 bases). The CDR3 contains 13 residues. Trimming took 3 bases from V and 7 from J, leaving 13 bases between them. In germline, CDR1 is SGHNT, CDR2 YYREEE (reference sequence). CDR3: CASSSHSGVGYTF. CDR3 DNA sequence: TGTGCCAGCAGCTCTCATTCGGGGGTTGGCTACACCTTC.

The CDR3 bases are TGTGCCAGCAGCTCCCCTAGCGGGGGGGTCTACAATGAGCAGTTCTTC. This translates into CASSSPSGGVYNEQFF. The chain links TRBV11-2 to TRBJ2-1, with TRBD2 matching 12 bases. This CDR3 is 16 amino acids long. CDR1 and CDR2 from the germline V gene are SGHAT and FQNNGV. V gave up 4 bases and J gave up 3 bases; unmatched junction bases: 4.

This rearrangement joins TRBV27 to TRBJ2-7; 7 bases map to TRBD2. V trimming: 6 bases; J trimming: 0 bases; junction bases outside the gene matches: 8. The CDR3 totals 15 residues. Germline V gene sequence: CDR1 MNHEY, CDR2 SMNVEV (reference sequence). The CDR3 nucleotides are TGTGCCAGCAGCTGGGGGGGGTCGAGCTCCTACGAGCAGTACTTC. Protein product: CASSWGGSSSYEQYF.

J is TRBJ1-2 and V is TRBV28; 10 nucleotides align to TRBD1. The CDR3 is made up of 14 amino acids. Per germline, CDR1 MDHEN and CDR2 SYDVKM. V trimming: 5 bases; J trimming: 5 bases; junction bases outside the gene matches: 5. DNA for the CDR3: TGTGCCAGCAGTGGGCCGGGACAGGGGTATGGCTACACCTTC. The encoded protein is CASSGPGQGYGYTF.

This sequence joins TRBV15 and TRBJ2-3; D might be TRBD1 (6 bases). Germline CDR1 is LNHNV and CDR2 is YYDKDF (reference sequence). The CDR3 extends over 15 amino acids. Trimming took 1 base from V and 2 from J, leaving 10 bases between them. DNA for the CDR3: TGTGCCACCAGCAGAGCGCGGACAGCCACAGATACGCAGTATTTT. Translated: CATSRARTATDTQYF.

The gene calls are TRBV10-3 and TRBJ1-5; tentatively, D is TRBD1 (5 bases). CDR1 and CDR2 (germline): ENHRY, SYGVKD. Trimming removed 2 bases from V and 0 bases from J, with 11 bases in between. CDR3 length: 16 amino acids. The CDR3 spells CAISEAGLDSNQPQHF. The CDR3 nucleotides are TGTGCCATCAGTGAGGCGGGACTGGATAGCAATCAGCCCCAGCATTTT.

Of note for this clone: Other DNA sequences in this sample translate to the same CDR3. This sequence joins TRBV1 and TRBJ1-3; TRBD1, the table's D call, was not compared with the DNA. TRBV1 is a known pseudogene. CDR3 length: 15 amino acids. The CDR3 nucleotides read TGCACCAGCAGCCAAAAGGGGGCTAAAGGAAACACCATATATTTT. Translated, it gives CTSSQKGAKGNTIYF.

The rearrangement joins TRBV9 to TRBJ2-5, with 12 positions matching TRBD2. CDR3 length: 17 residues. Germline CDR1 and CDR2: SGDLS and YYNGEE. V shed 3 bases and J 1 base; nucleotides not matched to a gene: 7. The CDR3 DNA is TGTGCCAGCAGCGCCGGACTAGCGGGGAACTTCCAAGAGACCCAGTACTTC. This sequence encodes CASSAGLAGNFQETQYF.

This clone was detected a few times. The genes are TRBV5-1 and TRBJ1-2; TRBD1 matches at 8 bases. V lost 3 bases to trimming and J lost 8 bases; unmatched junction nucleotides: 6. Germline V gene sequence: CDR1 SGHRS, CDR2 YFSETQ. The length of the CDR3 is 13 residues. Here the CDR3 DNA reads TGCGCCAGCAGCTGGGGACAGGCCAGAGGCTACACCTTC. Encoded protein: CASSWGQARGYTF.

This chain joins TRBV2 and TRBJ1-5; 7 positions agree with TRBD1. The germline CDR1 and CDR2 sequences are SNHLY and FYNNEI. CDR3 length equals 14 residues. After removal of 2 bases from V and 5 bases from J, the junction contained 3 bases not matched to a gene. CDR3 in DNA: TGTGCCAGCAGTGAAACAGGGGAAGATCAGCCCCAGCATTTT. Amino acids: CASSETGEDQPQHF.

The chain recombines TRBV9 with TRBJ1-3; 9 bases fit TRBD1. The CDR3 has 15 residues. Trimming at V came to 3 bases and at J to 3 bases, leaving 4 bases not matched to a gene. CDR1 and CDR2 (germline): SGDLS, YYNGEE. The CDR3 bases are TGTGCCAGCAGCGCGCGGACAGGGGATGGAAACACCATATATTTT. This encodes CASSARTGDGNTIYF. Full variable domain (missing parts from reference TRBV9 and TRBJ1-3): DSGVTQTPKHLITATGQRVTLRCSPRSGDLSVYWYQQSLDQGLQFLIQYYNGEERAKGNILERFSAQQFPDLHSELNLSSLELGDSALYFCASSARTGDGNTIYFGEGSWLTVV.

The chain recombines TRBV28 with TRBJ1-5, with D uncertain. This CDR3 region has 14 residues. The germline gives CDR1 MDHEN, CDR2 SYDVKM. V lost 0 bases, J lost 3 bases, and 6 bases lay in between. CDR3 coding DNA: TGTGCCAGCAGTTTATGGCAGTCCAATCAGCCCCAGCATTTT. Protein product: CASSLWQSNQPQHF. The full variable domain, in which reference TRBV28 and TRBJ1-5 provide the parts outside the CDR3, is DVKVTQSSRYLVKRTGEKVFLECVQDMDHENMFWYRQDPGLGLRLIYFSYDVKMKEKGDIPEGYSVSREKKERFSLILESASTNQTSMYLCASSLWQSNQPQHFGDGTRLSIL.

The rearrangement joins TRBV2 to TRBJ1-2; no definite D call. CDR1 is SNHLY and CDR2 is FYNNEI in the germline V gene. The V and J ends lost 0 bases and 2 bases respectively, with 7 bases between them. The CDR3 is made up of 14 amino acids. In DNA, the CDR3 is TGTGCCAGCAGTGAAGCGGGAGGGAACTATGGCTACACCTTC. Translation: CASSEAGGNYGYTF. The full variable domain, with the rest looked up from reference TRBV2 and TRBJ1-2, is EPEVTQTPSHQVTQMGQEVILRCVPISNHLYFYWYRQILGQKVEFLVSFYNNEISEKSEIFDDQFSVERPDGSNFTLKIRSTKLEDSAMYFCASSEAGGNYGYTFGSGTRLTVV.

The chain joins TRBV7-9 to TRBJ2-7, with TRBD1 identical over 8 bases. CDR1 and CDR2 from the germline V gene are SEHNR and FQNEAQ (reference sequence). With V trimmed by 3 bases and J by 5 bases, 12 bases remained unmatched. There are 16 residues in the CDR3. CDR3 nucleotide sequence: TGTGCCAGCAGCTTTATGTCTGGGCAGGGGGCGAACGAGCAGTACTTC. Protein sequence: CASSFMSGQGANEQYF. The full variable domain, in which reference TRBV7-9 and TRBJ2-7 provide the parts outside the CDR3, is DTGVSQNPRHKITKRGQNVTFRCDPISEHNRLYWYRQTLGQGPEFLTYFQNEAQLEKSRLLSDRFSAERPKGSFSTLEIQRTEQGDSAMYLCASSFMSGQGANEQYFGPGTRLTVT.

V is TRBV7-9 and J is TRBJ1-1, with D unresolved. With 6 bases removed from V and 1 base from J, the gap between germline ends came to 9 bases. CDR3 size: 13 residues. CDR1 is SEHNR and CDR2 is FQNEAQ in the germline V gene (reference sequence). The CDR3 DNA reads as TGTGCCAGCAGGAATCAGGCGAACACTGAAGCTTTCTTT. It is translated as CASRNQANTEAFF.

The DNA of the CDR3 is TGTGCCAGCAGCTTCCACCCGACAGGGTCCACCGGGGAGCTGTTTTTT. Residues: CASSFHPTGSTGELFF. The chain is built from TRBV5-8 and TRBJ2-2, with 7 nucleotides matching TRBD1. V was pared by 2 bases and J by 4 bases, with 8 bases of the junction left unmatched. Germline CDR1 and CDR2: SGHTS and YDEGEE. This CDR3 is 16 amino acids long.